This T cell receptor (beta chain) comes out of a study of shared clonotypes between healthy human individuals. TCRdb's copy holds only in-frame clones and misses some; the assay was immunoSEQ multiplex PCR. Of some 1.5 million clones in the sample, under 99% are singletons; the top ten hold around 0.45%. CDR1 is LGHNA and CDR2 is YNFKEQ in the germline V gene. V gave up 2 bases and J gave up 7 bases, with 18 bases separating them. This CDR3 is 15 amino acids long. The sequenced sample consisted of naive CD4+ T cells sorted from blood. Subset given: CD45RA+ positively selected. This rearrangement joins TRBV4-2 to TRBJ2-7; a possible D gene is TRBD2 (6 bases). The sequence was collected from a man aged 30 to 39 in good health. DNA for the CDR3: TGTGCCAGCAGCCAACCCCATCCGGGAGCCGGGGAGCAGTACTTC. Amino acids: CASSQPHPGAGEQYF.